This T cell receptor (beta chain) was captured by sequencing in a study of blood T cell repertoires in COVID-19. The wider study: Samples came from the United States, Italy and Spain, spanning acute and convalescent COVID-19.

The protocol was immunoSEQ multiplex PCR, while the TCRdb copy is restricted to in-frame clones and leaves out a portion. This table has about 49,000 clones, 70% to 90% appearing once. Sequences were obtained from peripheral blood. The TCR was taken from a man aged 40-55 years with active COVID-19.

CDR3 amino acids: CASSPDEAGGIDTQYF. As DNA, the CDR3 is TGTGCCAGCAGTCCCGATGAAGCGGGAGGGATAGATACGCAGTATTTT. This chain uses TRBV28 with TRBJ2-3; 10 bases fit TRBD2. This CDR3 is 16 amino acids long. From germline, CDR1 is MDHEN and CDR2 SYDVKM. V lost 5 bases to trimming and J lost 5 bases; unmatched junction nucleotides: 10.